A single sample gave rise to the 8 T cell receptor beta chains below, sequenced in a study of blood T cell repertoires in COVID-19. Some clones are missing from TCRdb's copy, which holds only in-frame ones; the method was immunoSEQ multiplex PCR. Of 410,000 or so clones listed, about 89% were seen once; the top ten hold roughly 1.5%. Sequenced: peripheral blood. The receptor set was obtained from a woman between 35 and 50 years old with COVID-19, enrolled during active disease.

The V and J genes are TRBV27 and TRBJ2-1, with 7 bases fitting TRBD2. This CDR3 is 12 amino acids long. Trimming at V came to 0 bases and at J to 12 bases, leaving 2 bases not matched to a gene. Germline CDR1 and CDR2: MNHEY and SMNVEV (reference sequence). The CDR3 region is CASSLSGRGQFF. The CDR3 DNA reads TGTGCCAGCAGTTTATCAGGGAGGGGGCAGTTCTTC.

The rearrangement links TRBV2 to TRBJ2-3, with 7 bases fitting TRBD2. V shed 7 bases, J shed 6 bases, and the junction held 4 bases outside the gene matches. The CDR3 totals 12 residues. CDR1 is SNHLY and CDR2 is FYNNEI in the germline V gene. The CDR3 loop is CASTGGGDTQYF. The CDR3 DNA is TGTGCCAGCACCGGGGGAGGGGATACGCAGTATTTT. The whole variable domain, remainder taken from reference TRBV2 and TRBJ2-3, is EPEVTQTPSHQVTQMGQEVILRCVPISNHLYFYWYRQILGQKVEFLVSFYNNEISEKSEIFDDQFSVERPDGSNFTLKIRSTKLEDSAMYFCASTGGGDTQYFGPGTRLTVL.

The chain links TRBV10-3 to TRBJ2-5; maybe TRBD1 (6 bases). V was pared by 4 bases and J by 5 bases, with 11 bases between. The CDR3 totals 13 residues. The V gene's germline CDR1 is ENHRY and CDR2 SYGVKD. CDR3 loop: CAISVTGTETQYF. In DNA, the CDR3 is TGTGCCATCAGTGTCACAGGGACGGAGACCCAGTACTTC.

CDR3 sequence (DNA): TGTGCCAGCAGTCCCGATACAGGTTACAATCAGCCCCAGCATTTT. Translated, it gives CASSPDTGYNQPQHF. The J gene is TRBJ1-5, the V gene TRBV27; a possible D gene is TRBD1 (5 bases). The CDR3 is 15 residues long. Germline values: CDR1 MNHEY, CDR2 SMNVEV (reference sequence). Trimming removed 5 bases from V and 3 bases from J, with 14 bases in between.

The V and J genes are TRBV27 and TRBJ2-4, with D perhaps TRBD1 (5 bases). Germline V gene sequence: CDR1 MNHEY, CDR2 SMNVEV (reference sequence). This CDR3 has 13 residues. Trimming shortened V by 0 bases and J by 7 bases, and 7 bases separated the two germline ends. CDR3 sequence (DNA): TGTGCCAGCAGTTTATCAAGGGGTAACATTCAGTACTTC. It specifies CASSLSRGNIQYF.

This chain links TRBV19 with TRBJ1-6, with 8 bases identical to TRBD1. V was pared by 7 bases and J by 14 bases, with 10 bases of the junction left unmatched. Germline V lookup: CDR1 LNHDA, CDR2 SQIVND (reference sequence). This CDR3 has 13 residues. The chain's CDR3 is CASKTGGAASLHF. The CDR3 DNA sequence: TGTGCCAGTAAAACAGGGGGTGCCGCCTCCCTCCACTTT.

The chain is built from TRBV7-3 and TRBJ1-5; D not certain. The CDR3 covers 14 residues. From germline, CDR1 is SGHTA and CDR2 FQGTGA. V was cut by 5 bases and J by 0 bases, with 8 bases left in between. CDR3 protein: CASSRSNSNQPQHF. CDR3 DNA sequence: TGTGCCAGCAGCCGGAGCAATAGCAATCAGCCCCAGCATTTT. The complete variable domain, with remaining parts taken from reference TRBV7-3 and TRBJ1-5, reads GAGVSQTPSNKVTEKGKYVELRCDPISGHTALYWYRQSLGQGPEFLIYFQGTGAADDSGLPNDRFFAVRPEGSVSTLKIQRTERGDSAVYLCASSRSNSNQPQHFGDGTRLSIL.

V and J are TRBV7-8 and TRBJ1-5, with TRBD1 matching over 9 bases. Per the germline V gene, CDR1 is SGHVS and CDR2 is FQNEAQ. V was pared by 7 bases and J by 4 bases, with 17 bases of the junction left unmatched. The length of the CDR3 is 18 residues. The CDR3 nucleotides read TGTGCCAGCACTCCAACCCCGGGACAGGGATCAAGTAATCAGCCCCAGCATTTT. Residues: CASTPTPGQGSSNQPQHF.